Listed below are T cell receptor beta chains from one sample, sequenced in a study of cytomegalovirus exposure and HLA in healthy donors. Sequencing used immunoSEQ multiplex PCR; TCRdb keeps in-frame clones, though not all of them. Among fewer than 250,000 clones, 85% to 90% were seen once, and the ten largest hold 1.5% to 2%. The source material was PBMCs. These receptors came from a woman aged 18-35 years in good health and CMV-seronegative. Both conserved end residues are part of each CDR3. A D gene is named only where the DNA matches it firmly. Only part of the rows carry a size: once, few, many, or a class if the clone is expanded.

D gene	J gene	V gene	clone size	CDR3 protein	CDR3 DNA
-	TRBJ1-6	TRBV11-3	once	CASSFSGNSPLHF	TGTGCCAGCAGCTTCTCAGGCAATTCACCCCTCCACTTT
-	TRBJ1-6	TRBV6-1	-	CASRSAGADSPLHF	TGTGCCAGCAGATCGGCTGGGGCGGATTCACCCCTCCACTTT
-	TRBJ2-7	TRBV6-5	-	CASSYSSIGVPYEQYF	TGTGCCAGCAGTTACTCGAGCATAGGGGTCCCCTACGAGCAGTACTTC
TRBD1	TRBJ1-2	TRBV14	-	CASSPSGTGAYGYTF	TGTGCCAGCAGCCCCTCCGGGACAGGGGCTTATGGCTACACCTTC
-	TRBJ1-2	TRBV6-5	-	CASTKQGRGYTF	TGTGCCAGCACCAAACAGGGTCGCGGCTACACCTTC
TRBD1	TRBJ1-5	TRBV28	-	CASREQGSSNQPQHF	TGTGCCAGCAGAGAACAGGGGTCGAGCAATCAGCCCCAGCATTTT
TRBD1	TRBJ2-7	TRBV7-6	-	CASSDRGFSHEQYF	TGTGCCAGCAGCGACAGGGGTTTCAGCCACGAGCAGTACTTC
TRBD1	TRBJ2-7	TRBV4-2	-	CASSLSSGGTGSYEQYF	TGTGCCAGCAGCCTCTCAAGCGGCGGGACAGGGTCCTACGAGCAGTACTTC
-	TRBJ1-5	TRBV13	-	CASSFSRDGGGGNQPQHF	TGTGCCAGCAGCTTCTCTCGGGACGGGGGTGGGGGCAATCAGCCCCAGCATTTT
-	TRBJ1-1	TRBV11-1	-	CASSPPLGTEAFF	TGTGCCAGCAGCCCGCCACTAGGCACTGAAGCTTTCTTT
-	TRBJ1-1	TRBV27	-	CASSPKGVNQAFF	TGTGCCAGCAGCCCAAAGGGGGTGAACCAAGCTTTCTTT